The 6 T cell receptor beta chains presented below share a single source sample, sequenced in a study of regulatory T cells in long-lasting Graves disease. Regarding time point: persistent/refractory GD, antithyroid drugs over 5 years with positive TRAb. From PBMCs, RNA was extracted and then used to make the TCR library. Arm-PCR with iRepertoire HTBI primers amplified the CDR3 regions for these TCR beta libraries. From the multiplex PCR reads, TCRdb called clonotypes with MiXCR, one entry per CDR3 protein. The table lists a few hundred thousand distinct CDR3 sequences, roughly a fifth of them singletons, with approximately 14% in the top ten. The sample consisted of peripheral blood mononuclear cells (PBMCs), taken when the disease was refractory, from a patient treated with antithyroid drugs. The receptors were sampled from a female donor with Graves disease.

This clonotype was detected many times. The chain is built from TRBV7-2 and TRBJ2-7, with 8 bases identical to TRBD1. J gave up 3 bases and V 5 bases, and 12 bases lay outside the gene matches. The CDR3 is 16 amino acids. Germline V gene lookup returns CDR1 SGHTA and CDR2 FQGNSA. The CDR3 nucleotides are TGTGCCAGCAGCCCGGGTTCGACAGGGACAGGCTACGAGCAGTACTTC. Encoded protein: CASSPGSTGTGYEQYF.

The sample holds many counts of this clonotype. The chain employs TRBV25-1 and TRBJ2-2, with no clear D. V was pared by 0 bases and J by 6 bases, with 17 bases between. From germline, CDR1 is MGHDK and CDR2 SYGVNS. There are 17 residues in the CDR3. The DNA of the CDR3 is TGTGCCAGCAGTGAATATTTCCCAGGAGTCGTCTCCGGGGAGCTGTTTTTT. Amino acid sequence: CASSEYFPGVVSGELFF.

There are a few counts of this clonotype. The V and J genes are TRBV7-9 and TRBJ2-4, with TRBD1 matching over 9 bases. Trimming took 5 bases from V and 1 from J; bases not matched to a gene: 18. The germline V gene has CDR1 SEHNR and CDR2 FQNEAQ (reference sequence). The CDR3 is made up of 20 amino acids. CDR3 DNA sequence: TGTGCCAGCAGCCCCCGACTGATCGGGACAGGGTCATTGGCCAAAAACATTCAGTACTTC. It encodes CASSPRLIGTGSLAKNIQYF.

This clonotype was recorded a few times. This chain connects TRBV5-1 to TRBJ2-7, with D possibly called TRBD1 or TRBD2 (5 bases each). Trimming shortened V by 1 base and J by 4 bases, and 12 bases separated the two germline ends. Germline V gene lookup returns CDR1 SGHRS and CDR2 YFSETQ. There are 14 residues in the CDR3. CDR3 loop: CASSLQGREYEQYF. Written as DNA, the CDR3 is TGCGCCAGCAGCTTGCAGGGAAGGGAGTACGAGCAGTACTTC.

In this sample, this clonotype turned up many times. The V gene is TRBV7-8, the J gene TRBJ2-7, with TRBD2 as a possible D gene (5 bases). Looked up from germline, CDR1 is SGHVS and CDR2 is FQNEAQ. The CDR3 is 15 residues long. Trimming stripped 0 bases from V and 4 bases from J, with 13 bases between. This chain's CDR3 is CASSLAFGVLYEQYF. The CDR3 region has the DNA TGTGCCAGCAGCTTAGCTTTCGGGGTACTATACGAGCAGTACTTC.

This clonotype was observed a few times. The V call is TRBV19, the J call TRBJ2-7; D gene uncertain. Germline-derived CDR1 and CDR2 are LNHDA and SQIVND (reference sequence). The germline V and J ends were trimmed by 7 bases and 5 bases, with 6 bases remaining between them. CDR3 length: 10 amino acids. The CDR3 is CASKNNEQYF. The DNA of the CDR3 is TGTGCCAGTAAAAATAACGAGCAGTACTTC.